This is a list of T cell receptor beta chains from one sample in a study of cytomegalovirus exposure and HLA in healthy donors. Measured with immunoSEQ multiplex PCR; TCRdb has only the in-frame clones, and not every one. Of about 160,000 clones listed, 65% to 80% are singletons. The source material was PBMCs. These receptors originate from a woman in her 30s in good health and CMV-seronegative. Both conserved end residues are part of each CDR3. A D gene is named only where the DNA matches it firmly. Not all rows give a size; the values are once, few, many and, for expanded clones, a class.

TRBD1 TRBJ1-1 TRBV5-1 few TGCGCCAGCAGCTTGGAGGGGGCTCGTAACACTGAAGCTTTCTTT CASSLEGARNTEAFF
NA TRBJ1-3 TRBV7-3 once TGTGCCAGCAGCTTAACCCCCTCAGGGGACGGAAACACCATATATTTT CASSLTPSGDGNTIYF
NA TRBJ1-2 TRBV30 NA TGTGCCTGGAGGAGTGGGATACAGGGATCGAAGGGCTACACCTTC CAWRSGIQGSKGYTF
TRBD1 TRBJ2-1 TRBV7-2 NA TGTGCCAGCAGCTTACGACAGGGCTCCTACAATGAGCAGTTCTTC CASSLRQGSYNEQFF
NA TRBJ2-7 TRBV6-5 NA TGTGCCAGCAGTTCAATTCCCACCTACGAGCAGTACTTC CASSSIPTYEQYF
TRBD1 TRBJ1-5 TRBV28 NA TGTGCCAGCAGTACCACAGGGGAGGGCAATCAGCCCCAGCATTTT CASSTTGEGNQPQHF
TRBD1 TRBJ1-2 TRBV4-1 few TGCGCCAGCAGCCCCGGGGACAGGGCGGCCTATGGCTACACCTTC CASSPGDRAAYGYTF
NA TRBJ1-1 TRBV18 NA TGTGCCAGCTCACCCGGCAGGAGGGACACTGAAGCTTTCTTT CASSPGRRDTEAFF
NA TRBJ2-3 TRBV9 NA TGTGCCAGCAGCGCCGGGACTGAACTAAATACGCAGTATTTT CASSAGTELNTQYF
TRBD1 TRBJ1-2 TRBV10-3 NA TGTGCCATCAGTGCCGGACGACAGGGTGATGGCTACACCTTC CAISAGRQGDGYTF
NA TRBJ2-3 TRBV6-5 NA TGTGCCAGCAGTTACGGGAGCGGGCCCCTCACAGATACGCAGTATTTT CASSYGSGPLTDTQYF
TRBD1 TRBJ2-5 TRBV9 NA TGTGCCAGCAGCGGCGGGACAGGTGGAGAGACCCAGTACTTC CASSGGTGGETQYF
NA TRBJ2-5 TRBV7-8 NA TGTGCCAGCAGCCCGGGGAGGACCAGCCAAGAGACCCAGTACTTC CASSPGRTSQETQYF
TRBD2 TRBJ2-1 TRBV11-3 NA TGTGCCAGCAGCTTAGACTACAGCGGGAGGGCCGCAGGTGAGCAGTTCTTC CASSLDYSGRAAGEQFF